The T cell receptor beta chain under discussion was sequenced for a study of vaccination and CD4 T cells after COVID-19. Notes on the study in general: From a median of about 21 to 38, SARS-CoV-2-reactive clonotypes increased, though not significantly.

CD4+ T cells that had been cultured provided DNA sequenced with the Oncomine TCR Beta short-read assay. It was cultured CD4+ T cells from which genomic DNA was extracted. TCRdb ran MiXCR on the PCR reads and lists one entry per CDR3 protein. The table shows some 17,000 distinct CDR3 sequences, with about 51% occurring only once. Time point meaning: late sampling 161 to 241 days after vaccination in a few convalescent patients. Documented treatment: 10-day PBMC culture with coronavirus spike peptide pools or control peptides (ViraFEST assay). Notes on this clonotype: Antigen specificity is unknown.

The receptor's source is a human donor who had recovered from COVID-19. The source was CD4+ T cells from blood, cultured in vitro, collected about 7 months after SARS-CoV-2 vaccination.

The CDR3 DNA reads TGTGCCAGCCGTAGAGGGAACAATCAGCCCCAGCATTTT. Its protein is CASRRGNNQPQHF. This rearrangement joins TRBV6-1 to TRBJ1-5; no reliable D call. The CDR3 is made up of 13 amino acids. Per germline, CDR1 MNHNS and CDR2 SASEGT. V lost 8 bases to trimming and J lost 3 bases, with 11 bases between them.